Below, 11 T cell receptor beta chains from the same sample are listed, as sequenced in a study of T-cell memory formation after mild COVID-19. TCRdb called the 5' RACE reads again in MiXCR, with one record for every CDR3 protein. The sample holds roughly 110,000 distinct CDR3 sequences, approximately 17% seen once. The sequenced material came from PBMCs or a T cell subset sorted from them (not recorded which). The receptors originated from an adult woman who had mild COVID-19 (a few samples of this study predate the infection). Cell type and time point are not known.

The J gene is TRBJ1-1, the V gene TRBV5-6; D not resolved. This CDR3 is built from 14 residues. Germline values: CDR1 SGHDT, CDR2 YYEEEE. V dropped 0 bases and J dropped 4 bases, with 10 bases sitting between them. The CDR3 sequence is CASSLVGPTTEAFF. The CDR3 nucleotides read TGTGCCAGCAGCTTGGTCGGGCCTACCACTGAAGCTTTCTTT.

The chain is built from TRBV7-8 and TRBJ2-1; no definite D call. The CDR3 totals 16 residues. Germline assignment: CDR1 SGHVS and CDR2 FQNEAQ. Trimming left V 2 bases short and J 0 bases short, with 11 bases between. CDR3 protein: CASSLFYVDSYNEQFF. DNA for the CDR3: TGTGCCAGCAGCTTATTTTACGTCGACTCCTACAATGAGCAGTTCTTC.

The chain recombines TRBV5-6 with TRBJ2-1; 13 bases map to TRBD2. With 4 bases clipped from V and 0 bases from J, the junction kept 10 bases outside the gene matches. The CDR3 runs 19 residues. Per the germline V gene, CDR1 is SGHDT and CDR2 is YYEEEE. CDR3 in DNA: TGTGCCAGCAGCGCCTCCCCGGGACTAGCGGGAAGCTCCTACAATGAGCAGTTCTTC. Translating it yields CASSASPGLAGSSYNEQFF.

The chain couples TRBV10-3 to TRBJ2-7, with 9 bases lining up with TRBD1. The CDR3 is 15 residues long. CDR1 is ENHRY and CDR2 is SYGVKD in the germline V gene. Trimming at V came to 4 bases and at J to 7 bases, leaving 11 bases not matched to a gene. The CDR3: CAISAGTGRFGEQYF. The CDR3 region has the DNA TGTGCCATCAGTGCGGGGACAGGGAGGTTTGGGGAGCAGTACTTC.

V and J are TRBV4-1 and TRBJ1-1; D ambiguous. CDR1 and CDR2 (germline): MGHRA, YSYEKL. CDR3 length: 13 residues. V lost 1 base to trimming and J lost 4 bases, with 7 bases between them. The CDR3 loop is CASSQGWGTEAFF. As DNA, the CDR3 is TGCGCCAGCAGCCAAGGGTGGGGCACTGAAGCTTTCTTT.

This clonotype has more than one count but fewer than ten. This rearrangement joins TRBV12-3 or TRBV12-4 to TRBJ1-4; no reliable D call. V lost 2 bases and J lost 8, with 18 bases in between. This CDR3 is built from 16 residues. The chain's CDR3 is CASSLLLPGTEEKLFF. The CDR3 DNA reads as TGTGCCAGCAGTTTACTTCTTCCGGGAACTGAAGAAAAACTGTTTTTT.

The CDR3 nucleotides read TGCGCCAGCAGCCAATTGCGGGGGGGCCCCGGGCCAACAGATACGCAGTATTTT. Protein: CASSQLRGGPGPTDTQYF. The rearrangement links TRBV4-1 to TRBJ2-3; 9 bases line up with TRBD2. V shed 2 bases, J shed 3 bases, and the junction held 12 bases outside the gene matches. The germline CDR1 and CDR2 sequences are MGHRA and YSYEKL. This CDR3 comprises 18 residues.

This clonotype occurred a few times. The chain has TRBV7-8 and TRBJ1-1, with D unresolved. Germline CDR1 and CDR2: SGHVS and FQNEAQ. V was shortened by 1 base and J by 8 bases, with 11 bases between the two germline ends. CDR3 length equals 13 residues. The CDR3 bases are TGTGCCAGCAGCTTAGACGGAGCTTTGGAAGCTTTCTTT. Translated, it gives CASSLDGALEAFF.

The V and J genes are TRBV12-3 or TRBV12-4 and TRBJ2-1; 8 positions match TRBD2. The CDR3 sequence is 17 residues long. V trimming: 6 bases; J trimming: 2 bases; junction bases outside the gene matches: 12. The CDR3 spells CASRLSERGQAYNEQFF. CDR3 in DNA: TGTGCCAGCAGGTTATCGGAGCGGGGGCAAGCCTACAATGAGCAGTTCTTC.

V is TRBV3-1 and J is TRBJ2-7; D may be TRBD2 (5 bases). Germline CDR1 reads LGHDT; CDR2 reads YNNKEL (reference sequence). The V gene lost 4 bases and the J gene lost 3 bases, with 10 bases spanning the gap. This CDR3 has 13 residues. Here the CDR3 reads CASSLDLDYEQYF. As DNA, the CDR3 is TGTGCCAGCAGCCTGGACTTGGACTACGAGCAGTACTTC.

The J gene is TRBJ2-7, the V gene TRBV25-1, with D perhaps TRBD1 (5 bases). V gave up 2 bases and J gave up 6 bases, with 11 bases separating them. Germline CDR1 reads MGHDK; CDR2 reads SYGVNS. The CDR3 contains 13 residues. The CDR3 here is CASSELIQGEQYF. The CDR3, as DNA: TGTGCCAGCAGTGAACTCATTCAGGGCGAGCAGTACTTC.